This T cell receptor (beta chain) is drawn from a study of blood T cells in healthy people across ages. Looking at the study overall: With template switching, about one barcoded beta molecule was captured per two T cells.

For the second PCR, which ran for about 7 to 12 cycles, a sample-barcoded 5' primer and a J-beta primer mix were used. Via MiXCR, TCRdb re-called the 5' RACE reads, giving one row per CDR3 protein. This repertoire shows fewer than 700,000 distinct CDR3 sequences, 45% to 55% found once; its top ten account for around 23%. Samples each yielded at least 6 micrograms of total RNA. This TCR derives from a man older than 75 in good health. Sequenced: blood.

The CDR3 DNA reads TGCAGCGCTGTCACACAGCGGAGAGAAAAACTGTTTTTT. As protein: CSAVTQRREKLFF. V gene TRBV29-1 combines with J gene TRBJ1-4; no definite D call. The CDR3 totals 13 residues. Germline V lookup: CDR1 SQVTM, CDR2 ANQGSEA. V was trimmed by 7 bases and J by 8 bases, leaving 17 bases between them.